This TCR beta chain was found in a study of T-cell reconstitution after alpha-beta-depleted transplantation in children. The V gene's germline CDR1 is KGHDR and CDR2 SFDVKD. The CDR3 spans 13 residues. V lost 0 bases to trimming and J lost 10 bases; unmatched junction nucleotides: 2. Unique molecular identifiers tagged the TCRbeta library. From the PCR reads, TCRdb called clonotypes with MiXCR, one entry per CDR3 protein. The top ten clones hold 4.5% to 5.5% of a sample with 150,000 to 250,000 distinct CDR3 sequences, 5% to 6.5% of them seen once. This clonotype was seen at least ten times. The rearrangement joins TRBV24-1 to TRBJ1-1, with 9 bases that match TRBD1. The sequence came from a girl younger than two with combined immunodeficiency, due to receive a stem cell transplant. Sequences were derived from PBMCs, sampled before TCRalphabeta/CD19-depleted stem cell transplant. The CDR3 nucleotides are TGTGCCACCAGTGATTTGCTGACAGGGGGAGCTTTCTTT. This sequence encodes CATSDLLTGGAFF.